This paragraph covers one T cell receptor beta chain sequence. cDNA came from about 0.46 to 1 ug RNA primed by random hexamers. Each CDR3 protein gets one entry after TCRdb re-called the immunoSEQ multiplex PCR reads with MiXCR. The data show over 80,000 distinct CDR3 sequences, with around 93% seen just once and 0.25% to 0.4% held by the top ten. The data belong to a study of CD8 T cells in Susac syndrome. This CDR3 has 13 amino acids. CDR1 and CDR2 from the germline V gene are ENHRY and SYGVKD. Trimming left V 5 bases short and J 3 bases short, with 10 bases between. The source material was CD8+ T cells from PBMCs. The chain links TRBV10-3 to TRBJ2-5; D assignment may be TRBD1 or TRBD2 (6 bases each). This sequence originates from a human donor in good health. The CDR3 DNA reads TGTGCCATCAGTCCAGGGGAGGAAGAGACCCAGTACTTC. This gives the protein CAISPGEEETQYF.